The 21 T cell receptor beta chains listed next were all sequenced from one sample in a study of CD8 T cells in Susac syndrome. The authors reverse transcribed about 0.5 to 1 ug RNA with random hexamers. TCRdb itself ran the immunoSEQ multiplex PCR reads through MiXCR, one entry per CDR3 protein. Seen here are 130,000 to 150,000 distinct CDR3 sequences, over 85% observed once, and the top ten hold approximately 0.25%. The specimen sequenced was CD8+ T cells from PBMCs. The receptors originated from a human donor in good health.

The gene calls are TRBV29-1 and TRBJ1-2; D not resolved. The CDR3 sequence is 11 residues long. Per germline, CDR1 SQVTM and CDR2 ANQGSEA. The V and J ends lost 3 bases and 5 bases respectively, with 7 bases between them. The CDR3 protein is CSVESLYGYTF. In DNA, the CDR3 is TGCAGCGTTGAGAGCCTATATGGCTACACCTTC.

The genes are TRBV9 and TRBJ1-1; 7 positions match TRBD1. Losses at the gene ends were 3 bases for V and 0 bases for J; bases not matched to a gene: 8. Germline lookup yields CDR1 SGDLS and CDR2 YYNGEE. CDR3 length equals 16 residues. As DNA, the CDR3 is TGTGCCAGCAGCGCCGACCGGACAGGCCTGAACACTGAAGCTTTCTTT. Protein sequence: CASSADRTGLNTEAFF. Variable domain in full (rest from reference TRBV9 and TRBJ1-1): DSGVTQTPKHLITATGQRVTLRCSPRSGDLSVYWYQQSLDQGLQFLIQYYNGEERAKGNILERFSAQQFPDLHSELNLSSLELGDSALYFCASSADRTGLNTEAFFGQGTRLTVV.

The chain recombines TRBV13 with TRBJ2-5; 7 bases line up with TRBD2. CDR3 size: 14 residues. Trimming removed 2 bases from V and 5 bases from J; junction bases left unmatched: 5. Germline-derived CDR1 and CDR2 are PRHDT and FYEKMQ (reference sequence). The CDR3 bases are TGTGCCAGCAGCTTACTTAGGCGGGGGGAGACCCAGTACTTC. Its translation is CASSLLRRGETQYF. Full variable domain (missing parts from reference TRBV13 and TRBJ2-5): AAGVIQSPRHLIKEKRETATLKCYPIPRHDTVYWYQQGPGQDPQFLISFYEKMQSDKGSIPDRFSAQQFSDYHSELNMSSLELGDSALYFCASSLLRRGETQYFGPGTRLLVL.

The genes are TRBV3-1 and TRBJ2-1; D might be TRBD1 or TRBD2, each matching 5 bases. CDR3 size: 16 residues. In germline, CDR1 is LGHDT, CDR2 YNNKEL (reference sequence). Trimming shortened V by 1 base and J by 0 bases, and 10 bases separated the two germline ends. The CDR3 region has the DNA TGTGCCAGCAGCCAAGTGGGACGAAGCTCCTACAATGAGCAGTTCTTC. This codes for CASSQVGRSSYNEQFF.

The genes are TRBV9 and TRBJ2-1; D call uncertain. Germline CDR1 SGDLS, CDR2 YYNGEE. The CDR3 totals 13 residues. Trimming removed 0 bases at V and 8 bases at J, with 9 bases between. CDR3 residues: CASSVVSSDEQFF. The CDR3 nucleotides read TGTGCCAGCAGCGTAGTAAGTAGTGATGAGCAGTTCTTC.

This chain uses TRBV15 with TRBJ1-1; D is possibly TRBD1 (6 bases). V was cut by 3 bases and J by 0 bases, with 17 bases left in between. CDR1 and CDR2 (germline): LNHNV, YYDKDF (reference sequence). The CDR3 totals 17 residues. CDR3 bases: TGTGCCACCAGCAGGGGACCCTTGGGGGGCTTGAACACTGAAGCTTTCTTT. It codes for CATSRGPLGGLNTEAFF.

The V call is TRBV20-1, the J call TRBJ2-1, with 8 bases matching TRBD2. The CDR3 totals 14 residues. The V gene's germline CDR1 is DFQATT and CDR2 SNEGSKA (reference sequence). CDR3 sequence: CTSPTGGPKGEQFF. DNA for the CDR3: TGCACTTCACCCACGGGAGGGCCTAAGGGTGAGCAGTTCTTC.

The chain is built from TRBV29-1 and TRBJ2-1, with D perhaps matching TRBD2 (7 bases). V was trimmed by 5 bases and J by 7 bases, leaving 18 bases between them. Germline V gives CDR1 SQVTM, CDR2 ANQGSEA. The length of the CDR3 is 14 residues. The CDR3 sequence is CSVRGGGANNEQFF. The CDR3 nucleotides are TGCAGCGTTAGGGGCGGGGGCGCAAATAATGAGCAGTTCTTC.

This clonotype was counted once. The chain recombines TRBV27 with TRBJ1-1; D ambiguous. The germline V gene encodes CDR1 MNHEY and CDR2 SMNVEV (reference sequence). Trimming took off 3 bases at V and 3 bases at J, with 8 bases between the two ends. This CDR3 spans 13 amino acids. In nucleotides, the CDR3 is TGTGCCAGCAGTTTTGAGCCAGACACTGAAGCTTTCTTT. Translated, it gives CASSFEPDTEAFF.

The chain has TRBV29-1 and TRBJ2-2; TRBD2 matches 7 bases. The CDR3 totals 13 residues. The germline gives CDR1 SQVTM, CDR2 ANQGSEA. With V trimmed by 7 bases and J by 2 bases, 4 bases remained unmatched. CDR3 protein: CSERTRNTGELFF. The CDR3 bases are TGCAGCGAAAGGACTAGAAACACCGGGGAGCTGTTTTTT.

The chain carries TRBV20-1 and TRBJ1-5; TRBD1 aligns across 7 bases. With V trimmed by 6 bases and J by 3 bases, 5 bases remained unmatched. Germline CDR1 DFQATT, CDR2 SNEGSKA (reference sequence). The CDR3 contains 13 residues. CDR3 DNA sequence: TGCAGTGCCTACGGACAGGACAATCAGCCCCAGCATTTT. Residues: CSAYGQDNQPQHF.

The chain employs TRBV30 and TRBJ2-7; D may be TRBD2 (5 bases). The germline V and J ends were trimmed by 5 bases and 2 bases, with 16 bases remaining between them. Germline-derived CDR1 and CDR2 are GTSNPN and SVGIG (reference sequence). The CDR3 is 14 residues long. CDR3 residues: CAWARWGATYEQYF. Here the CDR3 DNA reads TGTGCCTGGGCTCGCTGGGGAGCAACCTACGAGCAGTACTTC. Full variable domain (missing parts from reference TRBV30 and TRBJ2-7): SQTIHQWPATLVQPVGSPLSLECTVEGTSNPNLYWYRQAAGRGLQLLFYSVGIGQISSEVPQNLSASRPQDRQFILSSKKLLLSDSGFYLCAWARWGATYEQYFGPGTRLTVT.

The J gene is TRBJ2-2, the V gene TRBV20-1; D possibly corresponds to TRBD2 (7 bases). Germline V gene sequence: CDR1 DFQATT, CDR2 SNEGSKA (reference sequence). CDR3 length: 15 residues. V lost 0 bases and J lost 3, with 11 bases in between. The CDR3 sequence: CSARDKGGYTGELFF. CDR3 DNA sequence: TGCAGTGCTAGAGATAAGGGGGGGTACACCGGGGAGCTGTTTTTT.

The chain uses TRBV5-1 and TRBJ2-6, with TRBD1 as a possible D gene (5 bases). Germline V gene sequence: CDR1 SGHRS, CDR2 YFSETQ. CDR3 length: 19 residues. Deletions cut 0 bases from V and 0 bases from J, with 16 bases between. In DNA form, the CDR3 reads TGCGCCAGCAGCTTGGCCGGACAAGGGGCCCCCTCTGGGGCCAACGTCCTGACTTTC. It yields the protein CASSLAGQGAPSGANVLTF.

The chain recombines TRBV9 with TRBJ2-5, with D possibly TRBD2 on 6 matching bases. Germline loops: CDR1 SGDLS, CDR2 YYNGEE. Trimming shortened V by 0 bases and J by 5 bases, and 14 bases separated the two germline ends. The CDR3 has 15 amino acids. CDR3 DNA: TGTGCCAGCAGCGTAGGAGGGAGCCGGGGGGAGACCCAGTACTTC. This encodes CASSVGGSRGETQYF.

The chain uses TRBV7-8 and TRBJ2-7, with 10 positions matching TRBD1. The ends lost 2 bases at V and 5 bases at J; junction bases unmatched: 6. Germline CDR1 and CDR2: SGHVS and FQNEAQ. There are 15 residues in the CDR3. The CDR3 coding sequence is TGTGCCAGCAGCTTAATGACAGGGGGCAGTGACGAGCAGTACTTC. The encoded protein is CASSLMTGGSDEQYF.

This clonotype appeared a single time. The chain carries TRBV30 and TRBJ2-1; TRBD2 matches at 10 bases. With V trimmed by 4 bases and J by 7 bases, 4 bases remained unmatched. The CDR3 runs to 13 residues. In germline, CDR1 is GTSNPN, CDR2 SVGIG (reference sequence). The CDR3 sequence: CAWTSGSLNEQFF. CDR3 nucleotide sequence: TGTGCCTGGACTAGCGGGAGTTTAAATGAGCAGTTCTTC.

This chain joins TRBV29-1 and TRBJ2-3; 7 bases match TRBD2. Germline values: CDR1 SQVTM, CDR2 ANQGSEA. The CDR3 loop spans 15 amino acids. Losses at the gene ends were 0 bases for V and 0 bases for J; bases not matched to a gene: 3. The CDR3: CSVEEGGVSTDTQYF. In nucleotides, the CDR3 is TGCAGCGTTGAAGAGGGAGGGGTGAGCACAGATACGCAGTATTTT.

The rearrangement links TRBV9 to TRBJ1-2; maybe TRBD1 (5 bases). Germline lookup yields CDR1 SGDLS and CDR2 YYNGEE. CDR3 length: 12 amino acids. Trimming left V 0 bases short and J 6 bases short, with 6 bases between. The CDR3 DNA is TGTGCCAGCAGCGTAGACAGGAATGGCTACACCTTC. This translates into CASSVDRNGYTF.

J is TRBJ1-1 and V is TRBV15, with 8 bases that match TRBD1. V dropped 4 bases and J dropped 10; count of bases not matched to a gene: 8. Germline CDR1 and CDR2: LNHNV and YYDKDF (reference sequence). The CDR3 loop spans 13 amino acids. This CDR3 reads CATSTWTGLGAFF. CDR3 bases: TGTGCCACCAGCACATGGACAGGGCTCGGAGCTTTCTTT.

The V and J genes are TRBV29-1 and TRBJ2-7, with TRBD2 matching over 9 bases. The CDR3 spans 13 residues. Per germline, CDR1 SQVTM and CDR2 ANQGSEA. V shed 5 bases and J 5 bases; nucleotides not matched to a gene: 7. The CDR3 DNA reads TGCAGCGTTTATAGCGGGAGACTAAACGAGCAGTACTTC. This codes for CSVYSGRLNEQYF.